This TCR beta chain came from a study of cytomegalovirus exposure and HLA in healthy donors. At the level of the study: About 200 million T cells yielded about 120 million unique TCR beta sequences, as an earlier analysis found. An early data release held tens of millions of unique TCRs from HLA-typed donors. Study-level points and caveats: V- and J-gene trimming of TCR beta was linked (in a later analysis) to a missense DCLRE1C variant.

Comments on this clone: Its antigen remains unknown.

This CDR3 region has 14 residues. Germline-derived CDR1 and CDR2 are SGHRS and YFSETQ. V was trimmed by 5 bases and J by 0 bases, leaving 6 bases between them. As for the donors, each was a healthy bone marrow donor. The study ran its PCR with 60 Vbeta and 13 Jbeta primers. Data came from immunoSEQ multiplex PCR; TCRdb stores just in-frame clones and leaves some out. The top ten hold around 6.6% of the sample, which has some 150,000 clones, 82% seen once. The clonotype originates from a woman between 45 and 65 years old in good health and CMV-seropositive. Sequencing input: PBMCs. The V call is TRBV5-1, the J call TRBJ2-6, with no clear D. The CDR3 here is CASRTSSGANVLTF. The DNA for the CDR3 is TGCGCCAGCAGAACGAGCTCTGGGGCCAACGTCCTGACTTTC.